These 18 T cell receptor beta chains were sequenced from one sample in a study of blood T cells in healthy people across ages. A second roughly 6 to 12 cycle PCR used barcoded and J-beta primers. TCRdb recomputed calls from the 5' RACE reads with MiXCR, one row per CDR3 protein. The sample gives some 800,000 distinct CDR3 sequences, about 42% of which show up once; approximately 20% is in the top ten. Sequencing was done on a sample of blood. These receptors were collected from a man aged 55-75 years in good health.

This clonotype was recorded a few times. The genes are TRBV7-2 and TRBJ1-5, with D maybe TRBD1 (5 bases). CDR1 is SGHTA, CDR2 FQGNSA, per germline. The CDR3 consists of 15 residues. Trimming took 5 bases from V and 4 from J, leaving 15 bases between them. The CDR3 coding sequence is TGTGCCAGCAGCCAACAACTGGGGCAGAATCAGCCCCAGCATTTT. Residues: CASSQQLGQNQPQHF.

A note on this clonotype: The germline gene is not matched at one end of the junction; a read error may be the cause. The chain couples TRBV11-1 to TRBJ1-3; weak D call: TRBD1 (5 bases). The CDR3 is made up of 16 amino acids. Germline V gene lookup returns CDR1 SGHAT and CDR2 FQDESV (reference sequence). CDR3 residues: CASSFWGAISGNTLYF. DNA for the CDR3: TGTGCCAGCAGCTTCTGGGGCGCCATCTCTGGAAACACCCTATATTTT.

This chain connects TRBV6-2 or TRBV6-3 to TRBJ2-7, with 9 nucleotides matching TRBD1. The V gene's germline CDR1 is MNHEY and CDR2 SVGEGT. There are 16 residues in the CDR3. After removal of 6 bases from V and 1 base from J, the junction contained 10 bases not matched to a gene. The CDR3 reads CASSRAGQGTSYEQYF. The CDR3 DNA reads TGTGCCAGCAGCCGAGCAGGACAGGGGACTTCCTACGAGCAGTACTTC.

The chain's CDR3 is CASSLGPWATQETQYF. Written as DNA, the CDR3 is TGTGCCAGCAGCTTAGGCCCGTGGGCTACCCAAGAGACCCAGTACTTC. The rearrangement links TRBV7-9 to TRBJ2-5; D is unclear. The CDR3 runs to 16 residues. Deletions cut 1 base from V and 1 base from J, with 13 bases between. Per germline, CDR1 SEHNR and CDR2 FQNEAQ (reference sequence).

The chain uses TRBV7-2 and TRBJ2-1; TRBD1 is a possible D gene (6 bases). The V gene lost 4 bases and the J gene lost 1 base, with 17 bases spanning the gap. The CDR3 is 17 amino acids. Germline values: CDR1 SGHTA, CDR2 FQGNSA. CDR3 coding DNA: TGTGCCAGCAGCTCGTGGGCAGGGGAAGCGTCCTACAATGAGCAGTTCTTC. Its protein is CASSSWAGEASYNEQFF. Looking up the rest from reference TRBV7-2 and TRBJ2-1 gives the full variable domain: GAGVSQSPSNKVTEKGKDVELRCDPISGHTALYWYRQSLGQGLEFLIYFQGNSAPDKSGLPSDRFSAERTGGSVSTLTIQRTQQEDSAVYLCASSSWAGEASYNEQFFGPGTRLTVL.

J is TRBJ2-7 and V is TRBV27; weak D call: TRBD1 (6 bases). Per germline, CDR1 MNHEY and CDR2 SMNVEV (reference sequence). Trimming left V 4 bases short and J 6 bases short, with 13 bases between. This CDR3 region has 13 residues. CDR3 nucleotide sequence: TGTGCCAGCAGTTCCCCTGGACAGACCGAGCAGTACTTC. Amino acids: CASSSPGQTEQYF.

The chain is built from TRBV5-6 and TRBJ2-7; D may be TRBD1 (6 bases). With 3 bases removed from V and 6 bases from J, the gap between germline ends came to 16 bases. Germline-derived CDR1 and CDR2 are SGHDT and YYEEEE. This CDR3 region has 14 residues. The CDR3 DNA sequence: TGTGCCAGCAGCTCCCCTGGGCAGGGGATCGAGCAGTACTTC. It is translated as CASSSPGQGIEQYF.

This clonotype was seen only a few times. The chain uses TRBV20-1 and TRBJ2-1; possibly TRBD2 for D (7 bases). This CDR3 contains 12 residues. Germline CDR1 reads DFQATT; CDR2 reads SNEGSKA (reference sequence). The CDR3 DNA reads TGCACTTGCGGGGGCCGCGACAATGAGCAGTTCTTC. It yields the protein CTCGGRDNEQFF.

This chain connects TRBV9 to TRBJ2-7; 7 bases match TRBD2. TRBJ2-5 explains the end of the DNA better; the J call may be wrong. CDR3 size: 14 residues. The germline V gene encodes CDR1 SGDLS and CDR2 YYNGEE. CDR3: CASSVGRGRETQYF. The CDR3 region has the DNA TGTGCCAGCAGCGTAGGGCGGGGGAGAGAGACCCAGTACTTC.

The chain is built from TRBV7-2 and TRBJ2-5; tentatively, D is TRBD1 or TRBD2 (5 bases each). The CDR3 length is 15 residues. V lost 1 base and J 11 bases, leaving 20 bases between the germline ends. From germline, CDR1 is SGHTA and CDR2 FQGNSA. The CDR3 DNA reads TGTGCCAGCAGCTTAGGTGCGCAGGGAGCTAATGAGCAGTACTTC. This gives the protein CASSLGAQGANEQYF. The full variable domain, rest sourced from reference TRBV7-2 and TRBJ2-5, is GAGVSQSPSNKVTEKGKDVELRCDPISGHTALYWYRQSLGQGLEFLIYFQGNSAPDKSGLPSDRFSAERTGGSVSTLTIQRTQQEDSAVYLCASSLGAQGANEQYFGPGTRLLVL.

The genes are TRBV6-1 and TRBJ2-7; 7 bases fit TRBD1. The CDR3 has 13 residues. V was pared by 5 bases and J by 5 bases, with 6 bases of the junction left unmatched. Germline CDR1 and CDR2: MNHNS and SASEGT. As DNA, the CDR3 is TGTGCCAGCAGTAAGGACAGGTCGGACGAGCAGTACTTC. Protein: CASSKDRSDEQYF.

This chain connects TRBV13 to TRBJ1-1, with TRBD1 as a possible D gene (6 bases). CDR3 length: 14 residues. Trimming took 6 bases from V and 6 from J, leaving 17 bases between them. CDR1 is PRHDT, CDR2 FYEKMQ, per germline (reference sequence). This CDR3 is CASRSFGQRAEAFF. The CDR3 DNA sequence: TGTGCCAGCAGATCATTCGGACAGAGAGCTGAAGCTTTCTTT.

This clonotype has more than one count but fewer than ten. The chain recombines TRBV12-3 or TRBV12-4 with TRBJ1-4; D unclear. The CDR3 runs 13 residues. The V and J ends lost 5 bases and 4 bases respectively, with 8 bases between them. The CDR3 loop is CASSTAGNEKLFF. In DNA, the CDR3 is TGTGCCAGCAGTACGGCGGGTAATGAAAAACTGTTTTTT.

This chain joins TRBV13 and TRBJ2-1; 8 bases line up with TRBD1. In germline, CDR1 is PRHDT, CDR2 FYEKMQ (reference sequence). The J segment lost 3 bases and the V segment lost 1 base, leaving 5 bases of the junction unmatched. This CDR3 has 16 residues. CDR3 protein: CASSLVGTGSYNEQFF. The CDR3 DNA sequence: TGTGCCAGCAGCTTAGTGGGGACAGGAAGCTACAATGAGCAGTTCTTC. The variable domain in full, completed from reference TRBV13 and TRBJ2-1, reads AAGVIQSPRHLIKEKRETATLKCYPIPRHDTVYWYQQGPGQDPQFLISFYEKMQSDKGSIPDRFSAQQFSDYHSELNMSSLELGDSALYFCASSLVGTGSYNEQFFGPGTRLTVL.

This clonotype has a handful of counts. CDR3 residues: CASSQARDRMNTEAFF. The CDR3 coding sequence is TGCGCCAGCAGCCAGGCCAGGGACAGAATGAACACTGAAGCTTTCTTT. V gene TRBV4-3 combines with J gene TRBJ1-1; TRBD1 matches 7 bases. The CDR3 sequence is 16 residues long. Germline V lookup: CDR1 LGHNA, CDR2 YSLEER. J gave up 0 bases and V 3 bases, and 7 bases lay outside the gene matches.

J is TRBJ2-5 and V is TRBV12-3 or TRBV12-4; 12 bases are shared with TRBD2. This CDR3 has 16 residues. V gave up 2 bases and J gave up 7 bases; unmatched junction bases: 8. This CDR3 reads CASSLMLTSGGGTQYF. In DNA form, the CDR3 reads TGTGCCAGCAGTTTAATGTTGACTAGCGGGGGTGGGACCCAGTACTTC.

The rearrangement links TRBV12-3 or TRBV12-4 to TRBJ1-1; D unclear. The CDR3 extends over 15 amino acids. Trimming cost V 3 bases and J 5 bases, with 16 bases left between them. As DNA, the CDR3 is TGTGCCAGCAGTTTGGAGTCATCCCTGTCGACTGAAGCTTTCTTT. Protein sequence: CASSLESSLSTEAFF.

This clonotype was observed a handful of times. The rearrangement joins TRBV20-1 to TRBJ2-7, with D perhaps assigned TRBD1 or TRBD2 (6 bases each). In germline, CDR1 is DFQATT, CDR2 SNEGSKA (reference sequence). The CDR3 covers 12 residues. V was shortened by 7 bases and J by 6 bases, with 16 bases between the two germline ends. Written as DNA, the CDR3 is TGCAGTGTGAAAGTTGGGGGGCGCGAGCAGTACTTC. This codes for CSVKVGGREQYF.